This is a list of T cell receptor beta chains from one sample in a study of shared clonotypes between healthy human individuals. The protocol was immunoSEQ multiplex PCR, while the TCRdb copy is restricted to in-frame clones and leaves out a portion. The sample has 2 million to 2.5 million clones, approximately 94% seen once. The sequenced material came from naive CD4+ T cells sorted from blood. The source is a man between 18 and 35 years old in good health. The CDR3 runs from the conserved cysteine through the conserved F or W. The D gene is left open where the match is weak. The size entry is marked missing in some rows and otherwise reads once, few, many or a size class.

v_gene	abundance	j_gene	d_gene	CDR3nt	CDR3aa
TRBV30	NA	TRBJ2-3	NA	TGTGCCTGTCAACGACAGGGAGGGCCAGATACGCAGTATTTT	CACQRQGGPDTQYF
TRBV5-1	NA	TRBJ2-4	TRBD1	TGCGCCAGCAGCTTGGGGGACAGTAAAAACATTCAGTACTTC	CASSLGDSKNIQYF
TRBV15	NA	TRBJ1-2	TRBD1	TGTGCCACCAGCAGAACAGGGGCCTCCTATGGCTACACCTTC	CATSRTGASYGYTF
TRBV6-1	NA	TRBJ2-7	NA	TGTGCCAGCAGTGATCCCAGCTCCTACGAGCAGTACTTC	CASSDPSSYEQYF
TRBV11-2	NA	TRBJ2-7	NA	TGTGCCAGTACCACCGGGGTGTACGAGCAGTACTTC	CASTTGVYEQYF
TRBV5-1	NA	TRBJ2-7	NA	TGCGCCAGCAGCTCCTGGGAGGGGGCCTACGAGCAGTACTTC	CASSSWEGAYEQYF
TRBV27	NA	TRBJ2-1	TRBD2	TGTGCCAGCAGTTCTAGCGGAGGCTCCTACAATGAGCAGTTCTTC	CASSSSGGSYNEQFF
TRBV7-2	once	TRBJ2-2	NA	TGTGCCAGCAACGTACAGGGTTACACCGGGGAGCTGTTTTTT	CASNVQGYTGELFF
TRBV6-4	NA	TRBJ1-2	NA	TGTGCCAGCAGAGGTACAGGGCCCTACTATGGCTACACCTTC	CASRGTGPYYGYTF
TRBV6-5	NA	TRBJ1-6	NA	TGTGCCAGCACGGGTAGCTCCTATAATTCACCCCTCCACTTT	CASTGSSYNSPLHF
TRBV7-9	NA	TRBJ1-1	NA	TGTGCCAGCAGCTTGGAGGGACTGAACACTGAAGCTTTCTTT	CASSLEGLNTEAFF
TRBV27	NA	TRBJ2-7	NA	TGTGCCAGCAGTTTCCTAGACAGGCCCTACGAGCAGTACTTC	CASSFLDRPYEQYF
TRBV28	NA	TRBJ2-2	NA	TGTGCCAGCAGCCTGTCGACAGTCTCCGGGGAGCTGTTTTTT	CASSLSTVSGELFF
TRBV30	NA	TRBJ2-3	TRBD2	TGTGCCTGGAGGGGTCGGGGGGGAAATACGCAGTATTTT	CAWRGRGGNTQYF
TRBV7-2	NA	TRBJ1-4	NA	TGTGCCAGCAGCTTCACCCCGACAGCGGGGAAAACTGTAGAACTGTTTTTT	CASSFTPTAGKTVELFF
TRBV9	NA	TRBJ1-1	TRBD1	TGTGCCAGCAGCGTAGCAACAGGGGGTGCTGAAGCTTTCTTT	CASSVATGGAEAFF
TRBV7-2	NA	TRBJ2-3	NA	TGTGCCAGCAGGAACGTTTATTTAACAGATACGCAGTATTTT	CASRNVYLTDTQYF
TRBV6-6	NA	TRBJ1-1	NA	TGTGCCAGCCTCAGACAGAACACTGAAGCTTTCTTT	CASLRQNTEAFF
TRBV5-1	NA	TRBJ2-2	TRBD1	TGCGCCAGCCGAGGGGGCAGCGGCACCGGGGAGCTGTTTTTT	CASRGGSGTGELFF
TRBV2	NA	TRBJ2-2	NA	TGTGCCAGCAGTGAAGAAGCGACGAACACCGGGGAGCTGTTTTTT	CASSEEATNTGELFF